A single sample is the source of the 9 T cell receptor beta chains below, sequenced in a study of T cells in tuberculosis. Generated by immunoSEQ multiplex PCR, the TCRdb table keeps only in-frame clones and is missing some. The sample records around 32,000 clones, roughly 94% being singletons. The sequencing sample was made of PBMCs. These receptor sequences come from a donor between 10 and 35 years old with latent tuberculosis or without tuberculosis infection.

DNA for the CDR3: TGTGCCAGCAGCGACCCCCGGTCACCTAGTTCGCAGTATTTT. This translates into CASSDPRSPSSQYF. This chain connects TRBV5-8 to TRBJ2-3; D unresolved. V was pared by 4 bases and J by 10 bases, with 19 bases between. CDR1 and CDR2 (germline): SGHTS, YDEGEE. The CDR3 length is 14 residues.

The rearrangement links TRBV5-1 to TRBJ2-2; no reliable D call. V gave up 4 bases and J gave up 8 bases, with 9 bases separating them. The germline V gene has CDR1 SGHRS and CDR2 YFSETQ. The CDR3 is made up of 12 amino acids. CDR3 in DNA: TGCGCCAGCAGCATTGGCCAGGGGGAGCTGTTTTTT. It yields the protein CASSIGQGELFF.

The genes are TRBV7-9 and TRBJ2-3; 7 positions agree with TRBD2. V trimming: 11 bases; J trimming: 1 base; junction bases outside the gene matches: 15. The CDR3 contains 16 residues. Germline V gene data show CDR1 as SEHNR and CDR2 as FQNEAQ (reference sequence). CDR3 in amino acids: CAAGPGLMGGTDTQYF. For the CDR3, the DNA is TGTGCCGCGGGCCCGGGACTAATGGGAGGCACAGATACGCAGTATTTT.

The genes are TRBV4-1 and TRBJ2-6, with TRBD1 matching over 10 bases. The junction had 9 bases not matched to a gene; V was cut back by 5 bases and J by 2 bases. CDR3 size: 18 residues. Germline-derived CDR1 and CDR2 are MGHRA and YSYEKL. Written as DNA, the CDR3 is TGCGCCAGCAGCTCTCGGACAGGGGGTATGGCTGGGGCCAACGTCCTGACTTTC. This translates into CASSSRTGGMAGANVLTF.

This sequence joins TRBV11-2 and TRBJ2-7; no definite D call. The CDR3 runs 12 residues. Trimming pared 1 base from V and 1 base from J, leaving 2 bases between. CDR1 is SGHAT and CDR2 is FQNNGV in the germline V gene. Written as DNA, the CDR3 is TGTGCCAGCAGCTTAGCTTCCTACGAGCAGTACTTC. This sequence encodes CASSLASYEQYF.

The CDR3 reads CASSLAKTSGYTDTQYF. CDR3 bases: TGCGCCAGCAGCTTGGCGAAGACTAGCGGTTACACAGATACGCAGTATTTT. This chain connects TRBV5-1 to TRBJ2-3; 9 bases align to TRBD2. CDR3 size: 17 residues. V trimming: 0 bases; J trimming: 2 bases; junction bases outside the gene matches: 7. Germline V CDR1 and CDR2: SGHRS, YFSETQ.

The chain joins TRBV5-1 to TRBJ2-1, with TRBD2 matching 15 bases. CDR1 and CDR2 from the germline V gene are SGHRS and YFSETQ. V shed 7 bases, J shed 10 bases, and the junction held 6 bases outside the gene matches. CDR3 length: 14 amino acids. CDR3 in DNA: TGCGCCAGCCGGACTAGCGGGAGGGGGGAGGAGCAGTTCTTC. This translates into CASRTSGRGEEQFF.

This chain links TRBV15 with TRBJ2-3; maybe TRBD2 (5 bases). This CDR3 comprises 15 residues. Germline CDR1 reads LNHNV; CDR2 reads YYDKDF (reference sequence). V was shortened by 0 bases and J by 3 bases, with 10 bases between the two germline ends. For the CDR3, the DNA is TGTGCCACCAGCAGAGATCCTCGCGGGACAGATACGCAGTATTTT. As protein: CATSRDPRGTDTQYF.

This chain links TRBV7-9 with TRBJ1-5, with 9 bases identical to TRBD1. With V trimmed by 5 bases and J by 9 bases, 11 bases remained unmatched. The CDR3 sequence is 15 residues long. Germline-derived CDR1 and CDR2 are SEHNR and FQNEAQ (reference sequence). CDR3 region: CASSPGTGTGGPQHF. The CDR3 coding sequence is TGTGCCAGCAGCCCGGGGACAGGGACCGGGGGGCCCCAGCATTTT.